What follows are 21 T cell receptor beta chains derived from one specimen sequenced in a study of T cell responses to AZD1222 COVID-19 vaccine (dated by TCRdb to the early 2020s). In the paper's terms, the time point label means: baseline before first vaccination. Library generation was performed with the immunoSEQ multiplex PCR assay. Here the immuneACCESS table is served through TCRdb, limited to in-frame sequences with V and J called. Missing clones are a known gap in these copies; in checked studies unresolved V genes cover under half, and the rest lacks a known reason. This sample comprises under 170,000 clones, approximately 94% of them detected only once. Roughly 1.3% of the sample comes from the top ten. The source was peripheral blood, collected on day 0 of AZD1222 vaccination. The receptors stem from an adult in good health.

The rearrangement uses TRBV5-4 and TRBJ2-6; unclear D gene. Germline V gives CDR1 SGHNT, CDR2 YYREEE (reference sequence). The CDR3 is 16 residues long. V was trimmed by 4 bases and J by 1 base, leaving 12 bases between them. CDR3 sequence (DNA): TGTGCCAGCAGCCTTCCAGAGTTTTCTGGGGCCAACGTCCTGACTTTC. This codes for CASSLPEFSGANVLTF.

The chain joins TRBV28 to TRBJ2-5; TRBD1 or TRBD2 may be the D gene (6 bases each). Germline V gene lookup returns CDR1 MDHEN and CDR2 SYDVKM. The CDR3 has 15 amino acids. V was pared by 9 bases and J by 4 bases, with 21 bases between. In DNA, the CDR3 is TGTGCCAGTCAGACAGGCCTCTTCGGGGGAGAGACCCAGTACTTC. This encodes CASQTGLFGGETQYF.

CDR3 in amino acids: CASSFQGRAGELFF. CDR3 bases: TGCGCCAGCAGCTTCCAGGGGAGGGCCGGGGAGCTGTTTTTT. The chain has TRBV5-1 and TRBJ2-2; tentative D call: TRBD2 (7 bases). Germline V lookup: CDR1 SGHRS, CDR2 YFSETQ. V dropped 2 bases and J dropped 6 bases, with 11 bases sitting between them. This CDR3 is built from 14 residues.

The chain links TRBV7-9 to TRBJ1-2; possibly TRBD1 for D (5 bases). The CDR3 runs to 14 residues. The ends were cut back, 4 bases at V and 7 bases at J, with 16 bases in the middle. Germline values: CDR1 SEHNR, CDR2 FQNEAQ (reference sequence). CDR3 region: CASSSRDFLVGYTF. As DNA, the CDR3 is TGTGCCAGCAGCTCCAGGGATTTTTTGGTTGGCTACACCTTC.

CDR3 DNA sequence: TGTGCCAGCAGTTTATCCCGCTTGCTCCACAATGAGCAGTTCTTC. Translation: CASSLSRLLHNEQFF. The chain joins TRBV27 to TRBJ2-1; the D is unclear. The germline gives CDR1 MNHEY, CDR2 SMNVEV (reference sequence). The germline V and J ends were trimmed by 0 bases and 5 bases, with 11 bases remaining between them. This CDR3 spans 15 amino acids.

The V and J genes are TRBV15 and TRBJ2-1, with unresolved D. The CDR3 contains 14 residues. V was cut by 4 bases and J by 3 bases, with 10 bases left in between. Germline V gives CDR1 LNHNV, CDR2 YYDKDF (reference sequence). CDR3 nucleotides: TGTGCCACCAGCACCGTCATGGACTACAATGAGCAGTTCTTC. Protein sequence: CATSTVMDYNEQFF.

The chain links TRBV6-2 or TRBV6-3 to TRBJ2-7; no definite D call. Per the germline V gene, CDR1 is MNHEY and CDR2 is SVGEGT. V lost 0 bases and J 2 bases, leaving 17 bases between the germline ends. The CDR3 runs to 17 residues. DNA for the CDR3: TGTGCCAGCAGTTACTCCTCTGAGGCTTCCTGGGCCTACGAGCAGTACGTC. Its translation: CASSYSSEASWAYEQYV.

This chain links TRBV2 with TRBJ2-2; 8 bases line up with TRBD2. Germline V lookup: CDR1 SNHLY, CDR2 FYNNEI. The CDR3 extends over 15 amino acids. V lost 5 bases, J lost 7 bases, and 9 bases stayed unmatched. CDR3 protein: CASSPSGSYGGELFF. The CDR3 bases are TGTGCCAGCAGTCCAAGCGGGAGTTATGGCGGGGAGCTGTTTTTT.

The chain links TRBV6-5 to TRBJ2-6; D uncertain. The V gene's germline CDR1 is MNHEY and CDR2 SVGAGI. CDR3 size: 14 residues. The ends were cut back, 7 bases at V and 3 bases at J, with 10 bases in the middle. This chain's CDR3 is CASNTESGANVLTF. CDR3 DNA sequence: TGTGCCAGCAACACCGAGAGTGGGGCCAACGTCCTGACTTTC.

V is TRBV25-1 and J is TRBJ1-3; D unresolved. This CDR3 has 15 amino acids. In germline, CDR1 is MGHDK, CDR2 SYGVNS. V lost 1 base, J lost 4 bases, and 11 bases lay in between. The CDR3 region is CASSEFGRRGNTIYF. The CDR3, as DNA: TGTGCCAGCAGTGAATTTGGCAGACGAGGAAACACCATATATTTT.

The chain recombines TRBV6-2 or TRBV6-3 with TRBJ1-4; 7 bases map to TRBD1. Germline V gene sequence: CDR1 MNHEY, CDR2 SVGEGT. The CDR3 has 15 amino acids. Trimming cost V 5 bases and J 3 bases; bases outside gene matches: 6. As DNA, the CDR3 is TGTGCCAGCAGTCAACACAGGGGAGCTAATGAAAAACTGTTTTTT. Its translation is CASSQHRGANEKLFF.

The CDR3 region has the DNA TGTGCCAGCAGTCTTTCCCCGGCCCCGAACACCGGGGAGCTGTTTTTT. The encoded protein is CASSLSPAPNTGELFF. The rearrangement links TRBV7-9 to TRBJ2-2; D gene uncertain. V lost 6 bases, J lost 0 bases, and 14 bases lay in between. CDR1 is SEHNR, CDR2 FQNEAQ, per germline (reference sequence). CDR3 size: 16 residues.

This chain joins TRBV27 and TRBJ2-3; D unclear. CDR3 length equals 17 residues. Per the germline V gene, CDR1 is MNHEY and CDR2 is SMNVEV (reference sequence). V was clipped by 3 bases and J by 4 bases, with 20 bases between them. The CDR3 region is CASSLTAALISADTQYF. CDR3 coding DNA: TGTGCCAGCAGTTTGACGGCGGCCCTCATCTCGGCAGATACGCAGTATTTT.

J is TRBJ1-5 and V is TRBV3-1 (or the pseudogene TRBV3-2); D is perhaps TRBD1 (6 bases). V was pared by 0 bases and J by 7 bases, with 10 bases between. This CDR3 contains 14 residues. Looked up from germline, CDR1 is LGHDT and CDR2 is YNNKEL (reference sequence). The CDR3 protein is CASSQDRGGQPQHF. As DNA, the CDR3 is TGTGCCAGCAGCCAAGACAGGGGAGGACAGCCCCAGCATTTT.

The chain employs TRBV5-6 and TRBJ1-5; 7 bases match TRBD1. The CDR3 has 14 residues. The germline V gene encodes CDR1 SGHDT and CDR2 YYEEEE. The J segment lost 7 bases and the V segment lost 4 bases, leaving 8 bases of the junction unmatched. The CDR3 loop reads CASSRTGTEQPQHF. Written as DNA, the CDR3 is TGTGCCAGCAGCCGGACAGGAACCGAGCAGCCCCAGCATTTT.

The chain is built from TRBV7-6 and TRBJ2-3, with 7 bases identical to TRBD2. The germline CDR1 and CDR2 sequences are SGHVS and FNYEAQ. The CDR3 sequence is 16 residues long. V lost 1 base, J lost 3 bases, and 7 bases stayed unmatched. CDR3 in amino acids: CASSLVAGVGTDTQYF. In nucleotides, the CDR3 is TGTGCCAGCAGCTTAGTGGCGGGAGTGGGAACAGATACGCAGTATTTT. Together with reference TRBV7-6 and TRBJ2-3, the CDR3 gives the full variable domain: GAGVSQSPRYKVTKRGQDVALRCDPISGHVSLYWYRQALGQGPEFLTYFNYEAQQDKSGLPNDRFSAERPEGSISTLTIQRTEQRDSAMYRCASSLVAGVGTDTQYFGPGTRLTVL.

This rearrangement joins TRBV11-2 to TRBJ2-7; 12 nucleotides align to TRBD1. The V and J ends lost 4 bases and 6 bases, in that order; junction bases with no gene match: 4. This CDR3 contains 14 residues. The germline V gene encodes CDR1 SGHAT and CDR2 FQNNGV. The CDR3 reads CASSSWDRGLEQYV. CDR3 nucleotide sequence: TGTGCCAGCAGCTCGTGGGACAGGGGGCTCGAGCAGTACGTC.

The chain has TRBV2 and TRBJ2-1, with 7 bases aligning to TRBD2. V was pared by 7 bases and J by 5 bases, with 11 bases of the junction left unmatched. From germline, CDR1 is SNHLY and CDR2 FYNNEI. The CDR3 runs to 15 residues. The CDR3: CASNLFAGVDNEQFF. CDR3 DNA sequence: TGTGCCAGCAACCTCTTCGCGGGAGTTGACAATGAGCAGTTCTTC. Together with reference TRBV2 and TRBJ2-1, the CDR3 gives the full variable domain: EPEVTQTPSHQVTQMGQEVILRCVPISNHLYFYWYRQILGQKVEFLVSFYNNEISEKSEIFDDQFSVERPDGSNFTLKIRSTKLEDSAMYFCASNLFAGVDNEQFFGPGTRLTVL.

The chain joins TRBV28 to TRBJ2-1; no reliable D call. The CDR3 is 14 residues long. With 5 bases removed from V and 6 bases from J, the gap between germline ends came to 14 bases. Germline V gene data show CDR1 as MDHEN and CDR2 as SYDVKM. The CDR3 region is CASSAPGFLNEQFF. The CDR3, as DNA: TGTGCCAGCAGTGCCCCCGGTTTTCTCAATGAGCAGTTCTTC. Full variable domain (rest looked up from reference TRBV28 and TRBJ2-1): DVKVTQSSRYLVKRTGEKVFLECVQDMDHENMFWYRQDPGLGLRLIYFSYDVKMKEKGDIPEGYSVSREKKERFSLILESASTNQTSMYLCASSAPGFLNEQFFGPGTRLTVL.

J is TRBJ1-5 and V is TRBV6-5; 8 positions match TRBD1. With V trimmed by 5 bases and J by 3 bases, 6 bases remained unmatched. The CDR3 sequence is 15 residues long. Germline V gives CDR1 MNHEY, CDR2 SVGAGI. The CDR3, as DNA: TGTGCCAGCAGTCCGGGACAGGTGCTCAATCAGCCCCAGCATTTT. Protein: CASSPGQVLNQPQHF.

The genes are TRBV18 and TRBJ2-7; D is perhaps TRBD1 (6 bases). From germline, CDR1 is KGHSH and CDR2 LQKENI. There are 13 residues in the CDR3. Trimming took off 3 bases at V and 4 bases at J, with 10 bases between the two ends. CDR3 coding DNA: TGTGCCAGCTCACCGAAGGACAGTTACGAGCAGTACGTC. Translated, it gives CASSPKDSYEQYV.